The TCR beta chain under discussion was sequenced for a study of T-cell memory formation after mild COVID-19 (dated by TCRdb to the early 2020s). At the level of the whole study: TCR sequence clusters from the two donors were largely donor specific. T-cell clones expanding and contracting after mild COVID-19 in a couple of donors were tracked by longitudinal TCRalpha and TCRbeta repertoire sequencing. The cohort was made up of two young adult volunteers, one female and one male, who were previously healthy.

The CDR3 goes from the cysteine to the phenylalanine over 14 residues. The sequence is cut down to CDR3 DNA, 42 bases in frame from base 1. As encoded in the germline V gene, CDR1 is MNHEY while CDR2 is SVGAGI. V trim: 6 bases; J trim: 2 bases; unmatched bases: 7. Ficoll-Paque density gradient centrifugation was used to isolate PBMCs. Overall study results and their limits: SARS-CoV-2 specificity of the second-wave clones peaking on day 37 was not confirmed. Clones contracting from day 15 to 85 had balanced CD4/CD8 phenotypes, while a second wave expanding from day 15 to 37 was biased towards CD4+. The detection of some responding clones in pre-infection memory suggests that pre-existing cross-reactive memory T cells joined the SARS-CoV-2 response. Contracting CD4+ clones appeared mostly in the CM and EM memory subsets, whereas CD8+ clones were enriched in EMRA. Only two mild cases were covered in the study, and larger cohorts including severe cases with pre-infection samples were considered necessary.

Instrument on record: Illumina NovaSeq 6000. cDNA libraries for TCRalpha and TCRbeta were prepared by 5'RACE using constant-segment primers, with sample barcodes and unique molecular identifiers added. Trizol reagent was used to extract RNA from every sample. Amplification of the libraries took two PCR steps, and the second step added a second sample barcode plus Illumina TruSeq adapters. Libraries were sequenced on an Illumina NovaSeq with 2 x 150 bp paired-end reads. Concerning the study's data processing: The reads were demultiplexed and collapsed into UMI-guided consensus sequences using migec v1.2.7. Using mixcr v2.1.11, UMI consensuses were aligned to TRA and TRB V and J templates and then assembled into clonotypes. A clonotype was counted as expanded or contracted only if both edgeR and NoisET called the change significant, with noise models trained on biological replicates. edgeR calls used a false discovery rate-adjusted p below 0.01 and a log2 fold-change threshold of 1. As an exploratory analysis of dynamics, max-normalized trajectories of the 1000 most abundant clonotypes were examined with PCA combined with hierarchical clustering. Each responding clone was given a CD4 or CD8 phenotype based on the CD4+ and CD8+ repertoires, which had been sequenced separately. TCRdb reran the public reads through fastp at Q25 and MiXCR, keeping productive beta chains. One record per CDR3 amino acid sequence lists the most common genes and DNA. In this record, the V and J calls reflect TCRdb's handling and not the investigators' own analysis. The sample has more than 7,000 distinct CDR3 sequences on record, approximately 33% of them singletons. 50% to 60% of the sample rests with the top ten.

This clonotype was seen many times. It lacks a known antigen. No much larger clone is present one base from it, and per-base qualities are unavailable. This TCR was recovered from an adult woman who had mild COVID-19 (a few samples of this study predate the infection). The sample titles of this study are shuffled in the database, so cell type and time point are left out; the donor was told from shared clones. This receptor chain uses TRBV6-5 and TRBJ2-7; 7 bases in the junction line up with TRBD2. Sequenced: PBMCs or a T cell subset sorted from them (not recorded which). The CDR3 region: CASRRLADTYEQYF. The base sequence is TGTGCCAGCAGGCGACTAGCAGATACCTACGAGCAGTACTTC.